This TCR beta chain was observed in a study of T cell responses to AZD1222 COVID-19 vaccine. Across the whole study: Analysis merged second doses at about 4 or about 12 weeks. Overall study findings and caveats: Spike was spanned by vaccine-associated CD4 TCRs, with dominance at 160-218 and 743-854.

Assay: immunoSEQ multiplex PCR; the TCRdb copy retains only in-frame clones and omits some. The profile shows 95,000 to 100,000 clones, 90% of them singletons. With regard to this clone: The antigen remains undetermined.

Germline V lookup: CDR1 LNHDA, CDR2 SQIVND (reference sequence). The CDR3 runs 13 residues. V gave up 10 bases and J gave up 0 bases, with 9 bases separating them. Here the sequenced sample was peripheral blood, taken on day 0 of AZD1222 vaccination. The rearrangement uses TRBV19 and TRBJ2-2; TRBD1 is a possible D gene (5 bases). This receptor was taken from an adult in good health. As DNA, the CDR3 is TGTGCCACCAGGACACCGAACACCGGGGAGCTGTTTTTT. Residues: CATRTPNTGELFF. The full variable domain, rest sourced from reference TRBV19 and TRBJ2-2, is DGGITQSPKYLFRKEGQNVTLSCEQNLNHDAMYWYRQDPGQGLRLIYYSQIVNDFQKGDIAEGYSVSREKKESFPLTVTSAQKNPTAFYLCATRTPNTGELFFGEGSRLTVL.